This T cell receptor beta chain stems from a study of T-cell reconstitution after alpha-beta-depleted transplantation in children. The study, taken as a whole, reports: Recipient T cells and thymic progenitors that survived gave rise to the high TCRbeta diversity observed at day 60 in some patients.

TCRbeta library preparation incorporated unique molecular identifiers. TCRdb reanalysed the PCR reads using MiXCR and keeps one entry per CDR3 protein. The table shows around 580,000 distinct CDR3 sequences, with 25% to 30% occurring only once. Germline CDR1 is SGHRS and CDR2 is YFSETQ. The CDR3 loop spans 14 amino acids. V gave up 6 bases and J gave up 3 bases, with 15 bases separating them. This clonotype appeared many times. The target antigen is unknown. Sequencing used PBMCs, obtained before TCRalphabeta/CD19-depleted stem cell transplant. This clonotype originated in a boy in the first two years of life with Wiskott-Aldrich syndrome, due to receive a stem cell transplant. This chain joins TRBV5-1 and TRBJ1-1; TRBD1 is a possible D gene (5 bases). CDR3 DNA sequence: TGCGCCAGCAACCAGGGAGCATCCGACACTGAAGCTTTCTTT. It translates to CASNQGASDTEAFF. Using reference TRBV5-1 and TRBJ1-1 for the parts outside the CDR3, the full variable domain is KAGVTQTPRYLIKTRGQQVTLSCSPISGHRSVSWYQQTPGQGLQFLFEYFSETQRNKGNFPGRFSGRQFSNSRSEMNVSTLELGDSALYLCASNQGASDTEAFFGQGTRLTVV.